A selection of T cell receptor beta chains follows, all from one sample in a study of shared clonotypes between healthy human individuals. Measured with immunoSEQ multiplex PCR; TCRdb has only the in-frame clones, and not every one. The table lists hundreds of thousands of clones, 95% to 97% of them singletons. Material: naive CD8+ T cells sorted from blood. These receptors were obtained from a woman between 25 and 40 years old in good health. Both conserved end residues are part of each CDR3. D genes are given only for firm matches. A clone size is listed for some rows: how often the clone was seen (once, few, many), or a class if it is expanded.

D gene | J gene | clone size | V gene | CDR3 protein | CDR3 DNA
- | TRBJ2-7 | - | TRBV4-1 | CASSQGAGLFSYEQYF | TGCGCCAGCAGCCAAGGTGCGGGACTCTTTTCCTACGAGCAGTACTTC
TRBD2 | TRBJ2-2 | - | TRBV9 | CASSVDGWRLAGPAGELFF | TGTGCCAGCAGCGTCGACGGTTGGAGACTAGCGGGGCCGGCCGGGGAGCTGTTTTTT
- | TRBJ2-1 | - | TRBV7-2 | CASSFMTGVDEQFF | TGTGCCAGCAGCTTTATGACTGGAGTCGATGAGCAGTTCTTC
- | TRBJ1-2 | - | TRBV5-4 | CASSWAVGDYGYTF | TGTGCCAGCAGTTGGGCTGTCGGGGACTATGGCTACACCTTC
- | TRBJ2-7 | - | TRBV7-9 | CASSFGGNYEQYF | TGTGCCAGCAGCTTTGGCGGGAATTACGAGCAGTACTTC
TRBD2 | TRBJ2-1 | - | TRBV11-2 | CASSLDLLAGHNEQFF | TGTGCCAGCAGCTTAGATTTGCTAGCGGGGCACAATGAGCAGTTCTTC
TRBD1 | TRBJ2-1 | - | TRBV5-5 | CASMAGGKNEQFF | TGTGCCAGCATGGCAGGGGGCAAGAATGAGCAGTTCTTC
TRBD2 | TRBJ2-7 | - | TRBV2 | CASSRLAVSYEQYF | TGTGCCAGCAGCAGACTAGCGGTTTCCTACGAGCAGTACTTC
TRBD1 | TRBJ2-7 | - | TRBV6-1 | CASSEYRTGPYEQYF | TGTGCCAGCAGTGAGTACCGGACAGGGCCTTACGAGCAGTACTTC
TRBD1 | TRBJ2-7 | - | TRBV27 | CASSSRTGPEDEQYF | TGTGCCAGCAGTTCCCGGACAGGCCCCGAGGACGAGCAGTACTTC
- | TRBJ2-5 | - | TRBV9 | CASSVERVRRQETQYF | TGTGCCAGCAGCGTAGAAAGGGTCCGGAGGCAAGAGACCCAGTACTTC
- | TRBJ2-7 | - | TRBV9 | CASSASGPYEQYF | TGTGCCAGCAGTGCGAGCGGCCCCTACGAGCAGTACTTC
TRBD2 | TRBJ2-2 | - | TRBV28 | CASSHGLAGEYTGELFF | TGTGCCAGCAGCCACGGACTAGCGGGAGAGTACACCGGGGAGCTGTTTTTT
- | TRBJ2-7 | - | TRBV5-5 | CASSLARGVAYEQYF | TGTGCCAGCAGCTTGGCCCGGGGAGTCGCCTACGAGCAGTACTTC
- | TRBJ1-5 | - | TRBV28 | CASSSNWGHPQHF | TGTGCCAGCAGTTCGAACTGGGGGCACCCCCAGCATTTT
- | TRBJ1-1 | - | TRBV27 | CASSPGPNTEAFF | TGTGCCAGCAGTCCAGGACCGAACACTGAAGCTTTCTTT
- | TRBJ2-7 | once | TRBV28 | CASSLPLLRLTDGPYEQYF | TGTGCCAGCAGTTTACCCCTTTTACGTCTGACCGATGGGCCCTACGAGCAGTACTTC
- | TRBJ1-2 | - | TRBV6-6 | CASSLYIGGGGYTF | TGTGCCAGCAGTTTATATATTGGGGGCGGTGGCTACACCTTC
TRBD1 | TRBJ2-1 | - | TRBV28 | CASSLRVVVNRLGRTGVYNEQFF | TGTGCCAGCAGTTTACGCGTTGTTGTAAACAGATTGGGCAGGACAGGGGTCTACAATGAGCAGTTCTTC
- | TRBJ2-2 | - | TRBV29-1 | CSVEGGNTGELFF | TGCAGCGTTGAAGGCGGTAACACCGGGGAGCTGTTTTTT
- | TRBJ2-3 | - | TRBV27 | CASGGHPTDTQYF | TGTGCCAGCGGGGGCCATCCCACAGATACGCAGTATTTT
TRBD1 | TRBJ1-5 | - | TRBV6-1 | CASRPSRQGDQPQHF | TGTGCCAGCAGACCGTCTCGACAGGGGGATCAGCCCCAGCATTTT
- | TRBJ2-1 | - | TRBV27 | CASSTMGGRGNEQFF | TGTGCCAGCAGTACCATGGGGGGGAGGGGGAATGAGCAGTTCTTC
- | TRBJ2-3 | - | TRBV4-1 | CASSQVTPADTQYF | TGCGCCAGCAGCCAAGTGACTCCTGCAGATACGCAGTATTTT
- | TRBJ1-5 | - | TRBV25-1 | CASSEQGKNQPQHF | TGTGCCAGCAGTGAACAGGGGAAAAATCAGCCCCAGCATTTT
TRBD2 | TRBJ2-7 | - | TRBV15 | CATSRDLAGVYEQYF | TGTGCCACCAGCAGAGATCTAGCGGGAGTATACGAGCAGTACTTC
- | TRBJ2-2 | - | TRBV6-1 | CASSGLAGPLYNTGELFF | TGTGCCAGCAGTGGGTTGGCAGGGCCACTCTATAACACCGGGGAGCTGTTTTTT
TRBD1 | TRBJ2-1 | - | TRBV5-1 | CASSLGTGGYNEQFF | TGCGCCAGCAGCTTGGGCACAGGGGGCTACAATGAGCAGTTCTTC
- | TRBJ1-2 | - | TRBV9 | CASSNTGTSNYGYTF | TGTGCCAGCAGCAATACCGGGACTTCTAACTATGGCTACACCTTC
- | TRBJ1-1 | - | TRBV2 | CASSGGARPWAFF | TGTGCCAGCAGTGGAGGGGCCCGGCCATGGGCTTTCTTT